The subject of this entry is one TCR beta chain. Its cognate antigen has yet to be identified. No qualities accompany the bases; no much larger clone lies one base away. As encoded in the germline V gene, CDR1 is MDHEN while CDR2 is SYDVKM. The CDR3 covers 15 residues, taking in both the cysteine and the phenylalanine. Only CDR3 DNA remains: 45 bases, in frame from the first base. At the junction V is shortened by 5 bases and J by 4 bases; bases outside the gene matches: 7. The treatment or condition label, as the study defines it: in vitro stimulation with specific CMV peptide epitopes to enrich CMV-specific T cells. The run used an Illumina HiSeq 1500. The public reads were quality trimmed at Q25 with fastp and then assembled into clones with MiXCR by TCRdb, keeping productive beta chains. Identical CDR3 protein sequences are pooled into one entry, listed with their most common genes and DNA. The sample contains a few hundred thousand distinct CDR3 sequences, around 35% of them found a single time. Roughly a sixth of the sample lies in the top ten.

This sample was taken from a study of T cell repertoires in cytomegalovirus infection (dated by TCRdb to between 2018 and 2020). For context, the study as a whole: Peptide stimulations targeted recently identified HLA-C-restricted CMV epitopes, whose presentation resists viral immunomodulation, together with well-studied HLA-B-restricted epitopes. Donor HLA type was relevant to the analysis, because carriage of CMV infection together with the matching HLA type was indicated by public TCR beta signatures. Overall results and qualifications from the work: The ex vivo response was dominated by HLA-C-restricted CMV-specific TCR beta clonotypes, which also provided the single most frequent clonotype in two of eight donors. Carriers of CMV infection plus the relevant HLA type were discriminated by the cumulative frequency of public TCR beta family members in the study cohort and in an independent 352-donor cohort.

The chain is assembled from TRBV28 and TRBJ2-2, with 7 bases in between that match TRBD1. The receptor was isolated from a human donor in good health (CMV status not recorded). Some clones in this sample may be carry-over from other donors' samples. The source material was cultured PBMCs, sampled from culture after CMV antigen stimulation. DNA sequence: TGTGCCAGCAGTCGCCCAAGGGGGCTCACCGGGGAGCTGTTTTTT. It is translated as CASSRPRGLTGELFF.